A single sample is the source of the 31 T cell receptor beta chains below, sequenced in a study of cytomegalovirus exposure and HLA in healthy donors. The repertoire was sequenced with immunoSEQ multiplex PCR; TCRdb's copy has only in-frame clones and lacks some. The sample lists 150,000 to 200,000 clones; roughly 88% were seen once. What was sequenced was PBMCs. The receptors here all came from a woman aged 18-35 years in good health and CMV-seronegative.

This chain connects TRBV21-1 to TRBJ1-5; the D call TRBD1 from the table was never checked on the DNA. TRBV21-1 is a listed pseudogene. The CDR3 loop spans 11 amino acids. The CDR3 loop reads CARARNQPQHF. CDR3 nucleotides: TGTGCCAGGGCCAGAAATCAGCCCCAGCATTTT.

The chain links TRBV7-2 to TRBJ2-2; 11 bases fit TRBD1. After removal of 5 bases from V and 6 bases from J, the junction contained 5 bases not matched to a gene. The germline V gene encodes CDR1 SGHTA and CDR2 FQGNSA. This CDR3 spans 15 amino acids. The CDR3 DNA reads TGTGCCAGCAGCCCGGACAGGGGGCGAGCCGGGGAGCTGTTTTTT. It yields the protein CASSPDRGRAGELFF.

V is TRBV14 and J is TRBJ2-7; 8 bases are a match to TRBD1. Per the germline V gene, CDR1 is SGHDN and CDR2 is FVKESK. The CDR3 is 16 residues long. V dropped 4 bases and J dropped 4; count of bases not matched to a gene: 12. In nucleotides, the CDR3 is TGTGCCAGCAGCCGTCTAGGACAGGGTTTGGATTACGAGCAGTACTTC. Translating gives CASSRLGQGLDYEQYF. Using reference TRBV14 and TRBJ2-7 for the parts outside the CDR3, the full variable domain is EAGVTQFPSHSVIEKGQTVTLRCDPISGHDNLYWYRRVMGKEIKFLLHFVKESKQDESGMPNNRFLAERTGGTYSTLKVQPAELEDSGVYFCASSRLGQGLDYEQYFGPGTRLTVT.

The V call is TRBV5-1, the J call TRBJ2-7; TRBD1 agrees at 10 bases. The V and J ends lost 4 bases and 2 bases, in that order; junction bases with no gene match: 3. This CDR3 is 14 amino acids long. Germline V gene data show CDR1 as SGHRS and CDR2 as YFSETQ. CDR3 loop: CASSAGQGPYEQYF. The CDR3 coding sequence is TGCGCCAGCAGCGCGGGACAGGGGCCCTACGAGCAGTACTTC.

This chain uses TRBV19 with TRBJ2-1, with D unresolved. The CDR3 totals 11 residues. V lost 5 bases and J 8 bases, leaving 7 bases between the germline ends. Germline loops: CDR1 LNHDA, CDR2 SQIVND (reference sequence). This CDR3 reads CASSQLDEQFF. CDR3 bases: TGTGCCAGTAGTCAGTTGGATGAGCAGTTCTTC.

The chain employs TRBV7-8 and TRBJ2-7; 9 positions match TRBD1. Germline V gives CDR1 SGHVS, CDR2 FQNEAQ. The CDR3 runs 17 residues. The V segment lost 2 bases and the J segment 3 bases; nucleotides outside the gene matches: 11. CDR3 sequence reads: CASSLNWGQGSYYEQYF. The CDR3 region has the DNA TGTGCCAGCAGCTTAAATTGGGGACAGGGAAGTTACTACGAGCAGTACTTC.

This clone has more than one count but fewer than ten. The chain couples TRBV4-2 to TRBJ1-5; D not certain. Germline CDR1 reads LGHNA; CDR2 reads YNFKEQ. The V gene lost 0 bases and the J gene lost 1 base, with 7 bases spanning the gap. The CDR3 contains 15 residues. The CDR3 DNA is TGTGCCAGCAGCCAAGATCCCTCCAGCAATCAGCCCCAGCATTTT. As protein: CASSQDPSSNQPQHF.

The chain uses TRBV2 and TRBJ2-7, with D maybe TRBD2 (5 bases). The germline V gene encodes CDR1 SNHLY and CDR2 FYNNEI. V was shortened by 7 bases and J by 7 bases, with 14 bases between the two germline ends. The CDR3 covers 12 residues. The CDR3 reads CASTPAGREQYF. CDR3 DNA: TGTGCCAGCACTCCGGCGGGTAGGGAGCAGTACTTC.

The J gene is TRBJ2-7, the V gene TRBV10-2, with D hard to call. Germline CDR1 reads WSHSY; CDR2 reads SAAADI. V was pared by 7 bases and J by 3 bases, with 13 bases between. CDR3 length equals 13 residues. The CDR3, as DNA: TGCGCCAGCAAGTCCAACTACTACTACGAGCAGTACTTC. It yields the protein CASKSNYYYEQYF.

Written as DNA, the CDR3 is TGTGCTAGTGGTTTAACTCGGGACAAATCCTACGAGCAGTACTTC. This sequence encodes CASGLTRDKSYEQYF. The J gene is TRBJ2-7, the V gene TRBV12-5; D might be TRBD1 (6 bases). The V gene lost 3 bases and the J gene lost 1 base, with 13 bases spanning the gap. Germline V gene data show CDR1 as LGHNT and CDR2 as FRNRAP. The CDR3 totals 15 residues.

The table lists this clone with a few counts. The chain recombines TRBV5-4 with TRBJ2-1, with 12 bases lining up with TRBD2. Unmatched junction bases numbered 9, after V lost 4 bases and J lost 4 bases. The CDR3 has 17 residues. CDR1 SGHNT and CDR2 YYREEE come from the germline V gene (reference sequence). CDR3 amino acids: CASSPGLAGLTYNEQFF. DNA for the CDR3: TGTGCCAGCAGCCCCGGACTAGCGGGACTGACGTACAATGAGCAGTTCTTC.

The CDR3 coding sequence is TGTGCCAGCAGTACCGGGGACAGCTCCTACGAGCAGTACTTC. Its protein product is CASSTGDSSYEQYF. The chain couples TRBV6-5 to TRBJ2-7; the match to TRBD1 covers 7 bases. Per germline, CDR1 MNHEY and CDR2 SVGAGI. This CDR3 is 14 amino acids long. V was pared by 5 bases and J by 0 bases, with 4 bases of the junction left unmatched.

The chain joins TRBV10-1 to TRBJ2-2, with a tentative D call TRBD1 (5 bases). The V gene's germline CDR1 is WNHNN and CDR2 SYGVQD (reference sequence). V lost 4 bases to trimming and J lost 4 bases, with 10 bases between them. The CDR3 runs 14 residues. CDR3 in DNA: TGCGCCAGCAGTGTGCTAAGGGGCACCGGGGAGCTGTTTTTT. The encoded protein is CASSVLRGTGELFF.

The chain links TRBV30 to TRBJ1-3; D not resolved. The CDR3 covers 13 residues. CDR1 is GTSNPN, CDR2 SVGIG, per germline (reference sequence). V lost 4 bases and J lost 2, with 9 bases in between. The CDR3 DNA reads TGTGCCTGGAATCAGAACCCTGGAAACACCATATATTTT. It is translated as CAWNQNPGNTIYF.

The chain couples TRBV10-3 to TRBJ2-6; D not resolved. CDR3 size: 15 residues. The germline gives CDR1 ENHRY, CDR2 SYGVKD. Trimming removed 3 bases from V and 0 bases from J, with 6 bases in between. As DNA, the CDR3 is TGTGCCATCAGTGACAGTACCTCTGGGGCCAACGTCCTGACTTTC. This encodes CAISDSTSGANVLTF.

This clone was seen more than once but under ten times. The V and J genes are TRBV6-4 and TRBJ2-2; 11 bases are shared with TRBD2. This CDR3 is 14 amino acids long. Germline loops: CDR1 MRHNA, CDR2 SNTAGT. V trimming: 2 bases; J trimming: 7 bases; junction bases outside the gene matches: 0. The CDR3 sequence: CASSDGTSGGELFF. CDR3 DNA: TGTGCCAGCAGTGACGGGACTAGCGGCGGGGAGCTGTTTTTT.

In its sample, this clone was seen a few times. V gene TRBV10-1 combines with J gene TRBJ2-5, with 7 bases identical to TRBD2. The germline gives CDR1 WNHNN, CDR2 SYGVQD (reference sequence). The ends lost 4 bases at V and 3 bases at J; junction bases unmatched: 5. CDR3 length equals 14 residues. The CDR3 DNA reads as TGCGCCAGCAGTGTGGCGGGAGCGGAAGAGACCCAGTACTTC. Translation gives CASSVAGAEETQYF.

V usage is TRBV5-1 and J usage is TRBJ2-6; TRBD1 matches at 10 bases. V shed 6 bases and J 0 bases; nucleotides not matched to a gene: 12. The CDR3 extends over 19 amino acids. The germline CDR1 and CDR2 sequences are SGHRS and YFSETQ. The CDR3 DNA follows: TGCGCCAGCACACTCCAGGACAGGGGGATCAACTCTGGGGCCAACGTCCTGACTTTC. Amino acids: CASTLQDRGINSGANVLTF.

The CDR3, as DNA: TGTGCCAGCTCACCACGAGACAGGGGCTACGGGGGGACTGAAGCTTTCTTT. Translating it yields CASSPRDRGYGGTEAFF. The chain combines TRBV18 with TRBJ1-1, with TRBD1 matching 8 bases. The length of the CDR3 is 17 residues. CDR1 is KGHSH, CDR2 LQKENI, per germline. The junction had 12 bases not matched to a gene; V was cut back by 1 base and J by 5 bases.

The genes are TRBV18 and TRBJ2-7; the match to TRBD1 covers 7 bases. This CDR3 region has 14 residues. Looked up from germline, CDR1 is KGHSH and CDR2 is LQKENI. Germline trimming cut 7 bases from V and 0 bases from J; bases unmatched to any gene: 6. The CDR3 sequence: CASYPTGNSYEQYF. CDR3 nucleotides: TGTGCCAGCTACCCGACAGGGAACTCCTACGAGCAGTACTTC.

This clone was detected once. The chain is built from TRBV25-1 and TRBJ1-6, with TRBD1 identical over 7 bases. The V segment lost 6 bases and the J segment 5 bases; nucleotides outside the gene matches: 7. Germline V CDR1 and CDR2: MGHDK, SYGVNS. This CDR3 comprises 15 residues. The CDR3 region is CASSEQGRDNSPLHF. In DNA, the CDR3 is TGTGCCAGCAGCGAACAGGGGCGAGATAATTCACCCCTCCACTTT.

The rearrangement joins TRBV15 to TRBJ2-7; TRBD2 matches at 8 bases. The CDR3 runs to 14 residues. Germline V gene sequence: CDR1 LNHNV, CDR2 YYDKDF (reference sequence). V dropped 4 bases and J dropped 0; count of bases not matched to a gene: 2. The CDR3 loop reads CATSNGLASYEQYF. CDR3 sequence (DNA): TGTGCCACCAGCAACGGACTAGCCTCCTACGAGCAGTACTTC.

The chain links TRBV7-9 to TRBJ1-2; no firm D call. Trimming pared 5 bases from V and 4 bases from J, leaving 23 bases between. Germline V gives CDR1 SEHNR, CDR2 FQNEAQ (reference sequence). The CDR3 runs 17 residues. The CDR3 DNA sequence: TGTGCCAGCAGCCCTCAATCGACAACCTCTTGGTCCTATGGCTACACCTTC. Protein: CASSPQSTTSWSYGYTF.

The V and J genes are TRBV5-1 and TRBJ1-4; the match to TRBD1 covers 7 bases. V shed 0 bases, J shed 6 bases, and the junction held 17 bases outside the gene matches. CDR3 length equals 19 residues. Germline lookup yields CDR1 SGHRS and CDR2 YFSETQ. The CDR3 reads CASSLVLICQGVVYEKLFF. Here the CDR3 DNA reads TGCGCCAGCAGCTTGGTTTTAATATGTCAGGGGGTTGTGTATGAAAAACTGTTTTTT. The whole variable domain, remainder taken from reference TRBV5-1 and TRBJ1-4, is KAGVTQTPRYLIKTRGQQVTLSCSPISGHRSVSWYQQTPGQGLQFLFEYFSETQRNKGNFPGRFSGRQFSNSRSEMNVSTLELGDSALYLCASSLVLICQGVVYEKLFFGSGTQLSVL.

The chain has TRBV4-1 and TRBJ1-5, with 9 bases that match TRBD1. CDR1 and CDR2 from the germline V gene are MGHRA and YSYEKL. J gave up 4 bases and V 3 bases, and 4 bases lay outside the gene matches. The CDR3 covers 15 residues. CDR3 protein: CASSHPGQGNQPQHF. In DNA form, the CDR3 reads TGCGCCAGCAGCCACCCCGGACAGGGGAATCAGCCCCAGCATTTT.

The chain uses TRBV11-2 and TRBJ2-5, with unresolved D. The V end was cut by 1 base, the J end by 5 bases, with 8 bases between. Germline V gene data show CDR1 as SGHAT and CDR2 as FQNNGV. The CDR3 has 13 amino acids. The CDR3 region has the DNA TGTGCCAGCAGCTTAGTAGTAGTGGAGACCCAGTACTTC. It specifies CASSLVVVETQYF.

The chain links TRBV10-3 to TRBJ2-7; 7 bases line up with TRBD1. J lost 2 bases, V lost 8 bases, and 6 bases had no gene match. The CDR3 length is 13 residues. In germline, CDR1 is ENHRY, CDR2 SYGVKD. In nucleotides, the CDR3 is TGTGCCATCGGGACAGTCGCTGCCTACGAGCAGTACTTC. It is translated as CAIGTVAAYEQYF.

The rearrangement uses TRBV18 and TRBJ1-2, with TRBD1 identical over 9 bases. V gave up 2 bases and J gave up 8 bases; unmatched junction bases: 6. Germline loops: CDR1 KGHSH, CDR2 LQKENI. The CDR3 covers 14 residues. CDR3 residues: CASSPAQGARGYTF. Written as DNA, the CDR3 is TGTGCCAGCTCACCAGCACAGGGGGCAAGAGGCTACACCTTC.

A single count supports this clone. This chain connects TRBV5-4 to TRBJ2-2; 7 positions agree with TRBD1. With 8 bases clipped from V and 0 bases from J, the junction kept 4 bases outside the gene matches. The CDR3 sequence is 14 residues long. Germline CDR1 reads SGHNT; CDR2 reads YYREEE (reference sequence). The CDR3 DNA reads TGTGCCAGTGGACAGGTCACGAACACCGGGGAGCTGTTTTTT. Translating it yields CASGQVTNTGELFF.

This rearrangement joins TRBV11-2 to TRBJ2-1, with D perhaps matching TRBD2 (5 bases). Deletions cut 4 bases from V and 1 base from J, with 14 bases between. This CDR3 is built from 16 residues. Germline V gives CDR1 SGHAT, CDR2 FQNNGV. The chain's CDR3 is CASSSTILVSYNEQFF. In nucleotides, the CDR3 is TGTGCCAGCAGCTCAACCATACTAGTTTCCTACAATGAGCAGTTCTTC.

This clone was detected a few times. The chain recombines TRBV5-6 with TRBJ2-7; 9 nucleotides align to TRBD1. This CDR3 is 16 amino acids long. From germline, CDR1 is SGHDT and CDR2 YYEEEE. V was clipped by 0 bases and J by 3 bases; unmatched bases: 7. This CDR3 reads CASSLGPDRGIYEQYF. Here the CDR3 DNA reads TGTGCCAGCAGCTTGGGGCCGGACAGGGGTATCTACGAGCAGTACTTC. Based on the CDR3 plus reference TRBV5-6 and TRBJ2-7, the full variable domain is DAGVTQSPTHLIKTRGQQVTLRCSPKSGHDTVSWYQQALGQGPQFIFQYYEEEERQRGNFPDRFSGHQFPNYSSELNVNALLLGDSALYLCASSLGPDRGIYEQYFGPGTRLTVT.